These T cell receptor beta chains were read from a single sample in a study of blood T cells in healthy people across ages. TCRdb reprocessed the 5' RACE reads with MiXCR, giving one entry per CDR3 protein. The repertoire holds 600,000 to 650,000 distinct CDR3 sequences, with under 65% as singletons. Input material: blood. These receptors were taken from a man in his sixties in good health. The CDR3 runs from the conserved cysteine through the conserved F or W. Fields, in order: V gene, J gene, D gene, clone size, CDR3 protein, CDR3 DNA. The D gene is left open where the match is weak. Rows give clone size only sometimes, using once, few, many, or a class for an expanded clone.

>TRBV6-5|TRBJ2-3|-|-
CASSSLIRVTSTDTQYF
TGTGCCAGCAGTTCCTTAATCAGGGTAACTAGCACAGATACGCAGTATTTT
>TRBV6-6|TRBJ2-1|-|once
CASSYLLGSYNEQFF
TGTGCCAGCAGTTATTTGCTAGGCTCCTACAATGAGCAGTTCTTC
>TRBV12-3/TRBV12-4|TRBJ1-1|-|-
CASSLSSPNTEAFF
TGTGCCAGCAGTTTAAGTTCACCCAACACTGAAGCTTTCTTT
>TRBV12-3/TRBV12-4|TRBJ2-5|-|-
CASTSTEETQYF
TGTGCCAGCACCTCCACCGAAGAGACCCAGTACTTC
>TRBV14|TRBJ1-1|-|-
CASSIGTNTGAFF
TGTGCCAGCAGCATAGGGACAAACACTGGAGCTTTCTTT
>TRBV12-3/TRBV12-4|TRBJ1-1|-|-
CASSRGGDMNTEAFF
TGTGCCAGCAGCCGAGGGGGAGACATGAACACTGAAGCTTTCTTT
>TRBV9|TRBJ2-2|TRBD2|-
CARTGRGGNTGELFF
TGTGCCCGCACGGGCCGGGGGGGGAACACCGGGGAGCTGTTTTTT
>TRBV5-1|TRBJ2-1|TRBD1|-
CASSLGDRNYNEQFF
TGCGCCAGCAGCCTTGGGGACAGGAACTACAATGAGCAGTTCTTC
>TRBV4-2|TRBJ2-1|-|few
CASSQEGRVIGNEQFF
TGTGCCAGCAGCCAAGAGGGCAGGGTCATTGGCAATGAGCAGTTCTTC
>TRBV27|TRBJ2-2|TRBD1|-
CASSYSRGRDTGELFF
TGTGCCAGCAGTTATTCCAGGGGGCGAGACACCGGGGAGCTGTTTTTT
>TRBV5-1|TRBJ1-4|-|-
CASSASRAGGEKLFF
TGCGCCAGCAGCGCTAGTAGGGCTGGGGGTGAAAAACTGTTTTTT